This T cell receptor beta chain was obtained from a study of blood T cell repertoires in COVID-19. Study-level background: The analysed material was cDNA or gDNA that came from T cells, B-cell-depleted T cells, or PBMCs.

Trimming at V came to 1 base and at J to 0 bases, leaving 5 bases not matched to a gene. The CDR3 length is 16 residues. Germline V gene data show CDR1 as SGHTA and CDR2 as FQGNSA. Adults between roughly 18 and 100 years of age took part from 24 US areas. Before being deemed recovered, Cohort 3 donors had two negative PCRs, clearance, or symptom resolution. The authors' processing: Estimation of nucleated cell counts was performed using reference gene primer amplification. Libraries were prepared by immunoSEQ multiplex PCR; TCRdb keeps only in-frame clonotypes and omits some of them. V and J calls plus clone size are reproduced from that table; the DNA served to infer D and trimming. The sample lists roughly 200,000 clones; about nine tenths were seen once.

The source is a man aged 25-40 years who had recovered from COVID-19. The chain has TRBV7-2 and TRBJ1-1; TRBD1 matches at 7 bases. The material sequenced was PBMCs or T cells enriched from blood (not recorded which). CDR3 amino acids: CASSLVRGILNTEAFF. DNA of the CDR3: TGTGCCAGCAGCTTAGTCAGGGGGATTCTGAACACTGAAGCTTTCTTT.